Sequencing of this T cell receptor (beta chain) was carried out in a study of T cells in narcolepsy. Notes on the study in general: HCRT-specific and TRIB2-specific autoreactive clonotypes appeared among same-patient CSF and blood CD4+ clonotypes. Some memory CD4+ repertoires had no autoreactive clone sequences.

Germline CDR1 is SGHDT and CDR2 is YYEEEE. The length of the CDR3 is 14 residues. The V end lost 4 bases, the J end lost 0 bases, and 10 bases lay between the germline ends. As concerns this clone: Its antigen is currently unknown.

Using immunoSEQ multiplex PCR, the repertoire was profiled, and TCRdb retains in-frame clones only, with some absent. Of roughly 20,000 clones in the sample, approximately 81% were seen once. This chain uses TRBV5-6 with TRBJ1-2; the D gene is possibly TRBD1 (5 bases). This TCR derives from a human donor in good health. The sample was memory (CD45RA-) CD4+ T cells from blood. Here the CDR3 reads CASSPDRANYGYTF. The DNA for the CDR3 is TGTGCCAGCAGCCCTGACAGAGCTAACTATGGCTACACCTTC.